The 30 T cell receptor beta chains below were found in one sample sequenced in a study of cytomegalovirus exposure and HLA in healthy donors. PCR employed 60 Vbeta and 13 Jbeta primers. The protocol was immunoSEQ multiplex PCR, while the TCRdb copy is restricted to in-frame clones and leaves out a portion. Counted here are roughly 70,000 clones, roughly 71% occurring once; the ten biggest clones make up around 11%. Specimen: PBMCs. The receptors originated from a man in his sixties or seventies in good health and CMV-seronegative.

The chain employs TRBV7-9 and TRBJ1-1; D gene unclear. The V gene's germline CDR1 is SEHNR and CDR2 FQNEAQ (reference sequence). Trimming stripped 2 bases from V and 8 bases from J, with 12 bases between. This CDR3 comprises 13 residues. This chain's CDR3 is CASSLRGPTEAFF. The CDR3 DNA reads TGTGCCAGCAGCTTAAGAGGGCCCACGGAAGCTTTCTTT.

V and J are TRBV6-5 and TRBJ2-7, with D perhaps matching TRBD2 (6 bases). CDR1 is MNHEY, CDR2 SVGAGI, per germline. V shed 6 bases and J shed 1 base, with 16 bases lying between them. The CDR3 spans 15 residues. CDR3 loop: CASREAGKLSYEQYF. The CDR3 nucleotides are TGTGCCAGCAGGGAGGCGGGGAAACTTTCCTACGAGCAGTACTTC.

The chain couples TRBV5-6 to TRBJ2-2, with TRBD2 matching 9 bases. This CDR3 is 17 amino acids long. CDR1 and CDR2 (germline): SGHDT, YYEEEE. V was pared by 4 bases and J by 5 bases, with 12 bases of the junction left unmatched. CDR3 amino acids: CASSPAVAGVKTGELFF. The DNA for the CDR3 is TGTGCCAGCAGCCCCGCGGTAGCGGGAGTTAAAACCGGGGAGCTGTTTTTT.

V usage is TRBV7-2 and J usage is TRBJ1-6; 9 bases are shared with TRBD1. This CDR3 is built from 13 residues. After removal of 8 bases from V and 13 bases from J, the junction contained 9 bases not matched to a gene. Germline V gene data show CDR1 as SGHTA and CDR2 as FQGNSA. As DNA, the CDR3 is TGTGCCAGCTGCCGGGACAGGGACTTTCCCCTCCACTTT. The encoded protein is CASCRDRDFPLHF.

The gene calls are TRBV7-2 and TRBJ1-3; possible D gene TRBD1, 6 bases. CDR1 and CDR2 from the germline V gene are SGHTA and FQGNSA. Trimming shortened V by 2 bases and J by 2 bases, and 16 bases separated the two germline ends. There are 17 residues in the CDR3. CDR3 sequence: CASSLSQPGAAGNTIYF. CDR3 coding DNA: TGTGCCAGCAGCTTATCCCAACCAGGGGCGGCTGGAAACACCATATATTTT.

The V and J genes are TRBV28 and TRBJ2-4; 9 positions agree with TRBD1. This CDR3 region has 16 residues. The germline V gene encodes CDR1 MDHEN and CDR2 SYDVKM. The V segment lost 4 bases and the J segment 1 base; nucleotides outside the gene matches: 5. Here the CDR3 reads CASSYDRGMAKNIQYF. The CDR3 DNA sequence: TGTGCCAGCAGTTACGACAGGGGGATGGCCAAAAACATTCAGTACTTC.

The chain uses TRBV6-5 and TRBJ2-1; D perhaps matches TRBD2 (6 bases). CDR3 length: 15 amino acids. V gave up 0 bases and J gave up 3 bases, with 9 bases separating them. Germline values: CDR1 MNHEY, CDR2 SVGAGI. The CDR3 DNA is TGTGCCAGCAGTTACTCGTGGCGGGGCTACAATGAGCAGTTCTTC. Translated, it gives CASSYSWRGYNEQFF.

This chain uses TRBV7-2 with TRBJ1-3; D is unclear. CDR1 and CDR2 (germline): SGHTA, FQGNSA. V was pared by 5 bases and J by 3 bases, with 5 bases between. CDR3 length: 12 residues. CDR3 nucleotide sequence: TGTGCCAGCAGCCCATTTGGAAACACCATATATTTT. Translating it yields CASSPFGNTIYF.

This chain connects TRBV30 to TRBJ2-3, with D uncertain. Germline assignment: CDR1 GTSNPN and CDR2 SVGIG (reference sequence). V was clipped by 0 bases and J by 1 base, with 11 bases between them. The CDR3 runs 15 residues. The CDR3 DNA is TGTGCCTGGAGTGTAGGATTAGCAGGCACAGATACGCAGTATTTT. Translation gives CAWSVGLAGTDTQYF.

V usage is TRBV28 and J usage is TRBJ2-4; TRBD1 is a possible D gene (5 bases). V lost 8 bases, J lost 6 bases, and 17 bases lay in between. Germline lookup yields CDR1 MDHEN and CDR2 SYDVKM. The CDR3 totals 14 residues. The CDR3 region is CASGSSGQGNIQYF. The CDR3 DNA reads TGTGCCAGCGGGTCCTCAGGGCAAGGAAACATTCAGTACTTC.

This clone has just a few counts. The CDR3 is CASSQLAGGYEQYF. DNA for the CDR3: TGTGCCAGCAGCCAGCTAGCGGGAGGCTACGAGCAGTACTTC. The rearrangement links TRBV14 to TRBJ2-7; 11 nucleotides agree with TRBD2. V dropped 3 bases and J dropped 3; count of bases not matched to a gene: 1. The CDR3 is 14 residues long. Germline CDR1 is SGHDN and CDR2 is FVKESK.

The chain couples TRBV5-6 to TRBJ1-1, with 8 bases matching TRBD1. CDR3 length equals 18 residues. With 0 bases clipped from V and 0 bases from J, the junction kept 10 bases outside the gene matches. Germline CDR1 is SGHDT and CDR2 is YYEEEE. CDR3 sequence: CASSLDQGAAYMNTEAFF. The CDR3 nucleotides read TGTGCCAGCAGCTTGGACCAGGGGGCAGCCTATATGAACACTGAAGCTTTCTTT.

This chain uses TRBV19 with TRBJ1-6, with a possible D match to TRBD1 (6 bases). The CDR3 is 15 residues long. The germline V gene has CDR1 LNHDA and CDR2 SQIVND (reference sequence). Trimming pared 5 bases from V and 7 bases from J, leaving 15 bases between. The CDR3 DNA follows: TGTGCCAGTAGTTGGAAGACAGGCACCAATTCACCCCTCCACTTT. Translating it yields CASSWKTGTNSPLHF.

The rearrangement links TRBV7-2 to TRBJ2-3, with D possibly matching TRBD2 (6 bases). Trimming stripped 1 base from V and 5 bases from J, with 10 bases between. This CDR3 is built from 14 residues. The germline gives CDR1 SGHTA, CDR2 FQGNSA. The CDR3 bases are TGTGCCAGCAGCTTAGGGCTAGCGATAGATACGCAGTATTTT. Its translation: CASSLGLAIDTQYF.

The chain joins TRBV7-2 to TRBJ2-5; no firm D call. V lost 5 bases to trimming and J lost 1 base, with 8 bases between them. The CDR3 runs to 13 residues. Germline loops: CDR1 SGHTA, CDR2 FQGNSA. The CDR3 DNA reads as TGTGCCAGCAGCCCCCTCCCCCAAGAGACCCAGTACTTC. Its translation: CASSPLPQETQYF.

The chain recombines TRBV11-2 with TRBJ2-1; 9 bases map to TRBD1. CDR1 and CDR2 from the germline V gene are SGHAT and FQNNGV. V gave up 5 bases and J gave up 5 bases; unmatched junction bases: 1. CDR3 length: 13 residues. DNA of the CDR3: TGTGCCAGCAGCCGGACAGGGGACAATGAGCAGTTCTTC. This encodes CASSRTGDNEQFF.

This clone was found once. This chain uses TRBV6-1 with TRBJ1-2; a possible D gene is TRBD1 (6 bases). The CDR3 totals 13 residues. The germline V and J ends were trimmed by 6 bases and 4 bases, with 12 bases remaining between them. Germline CDR1 MNHNS, CDR2 SASEGT. CDR3 region: CASRLQGPYGYTF. In DNA, the CDR3 is TGTGCCAGCAGGCTACAGGGACCCTATGGCTACACCTTC.

The chain carries TRBV2 and TRBJ1-1; tentative D call: TRBD1 (5 bases). V shed 3 bases and J shed 1 base, with 6 bases lying between them. The germline CDR1 and CDR2 sequences are SNHLY and FYNNEI. CDR3 size: 13 residues. CDR3 amino acids: CASSDRANTEAFF. The CDR3 DNA sequence: TGTGCCAGCAGTGACAGGGCGAACACTGAAGCTTTCTTT.

J is TRBJ2-2 and V is TRBV7-2; 7 bases align to TRBD1. This CDR3 region has 17 residues. The germline CDR1 and CDR2 sequences are SGHTA and FQGNSA. V shed 4 bases and J 0 bases; nucleotides not matched to a gene: 8. This CDR3 reads CASSSLPGTANTGELFF. CDR3 coding DNA: TGTGCCAGCAGCTCCCTACCCGGGACAGCGAACACCGGGGAGCTGTTTTTT.

V usage is TRBV19 and J usage is TRBJ1-2; a weak D match, TRBD1 (5 bases). Germline V lookup: CDR1 LNHDA, CDR2 SQIVND (reference sequence). CDR3 size: 14 residues. Trimming shortened V by 4 bases and J by 2 bases, and 11 bases separated the two germline ends. In DNA, the CDR3 is TGTGCCAGTAGTAGGTCCTCAGGGAACTATGGCTACACCTTC. Protein: CASSRSSGNYGYTF.

A few counts support this clone. The gene calls are TRBV6-5 and TRBJ2-7; D might be TRBD1 (5 bases). Trimming pared 2 bases from V and 3 bases from J, leaving 14 bases between. The CDR3 has 15 amino acids. From germline, CDR1 is MNHEY and CDR2 SVGAGI. CDR3 in DNA: TGTGCCAGCAGTTACCGTGGGCAGGGAAGCTACGAGCAGTACTTC. Translating it yields CASSYRGQGSYEQYF.

This clone showed up just a few times. V is TRBV6-1 and J is TRBJ1-2; 9 bases are shared with TRBD1. Germline V gene sequence: CDR1 MNHNS, CDR2 SASEGT. This CDR3 spans 14 amino acids. V lost 6 bases and J lost 2; bases outside the gene matches: 4. The CDR3 DNA reads TGTGCCAGCAGGACCGGGACAGGGAACTATGGCTACACCTTC. Its protein is CASRTGTGNYGYTF.

This clone has a handful of counts. This chain links TRBV2 with TRBJ2-3; 12 nucleotides agree with TRBD2. The CDR3 loop spans 19 amino acids. Germline lookup yields CDR1 SNHLY and CDR2 FYNNEI. J gave up 4 bases and V 0 bases, and 11 bases lay outside the gene matches. DNA for the CDR3: TGTGCCAGCAGTGAAGCTAGGCTAGCGGGGGGGCACGGGGCAGATACGCAGTATTTT. This sequence encodes CASSEARLAGGHGADTQYF.

The chain links TRBV6-1 to TRBJ1-2; 8 bases line up with TRBD1. Germline V gene lookup returns CDR1 MNHNS and CDR2 SASEGT. Unmatched junction bases numbered 4, after V lost 3 bases and J lost 4 bases. The CDR3 has 14 residues. The CDR3: CASSDGQGSYGYTF. CDR3 coding DNA: TGTGCCAGCAGTGACGGACAGGGAAGCTATGGCTACACCTTC.

This clone was seen only once. The rearrangement uses TRBV7-8 and TRBJ1-1; no reliable D call. The CDR3 is made up of 16 amino acids. V was trimmed by 0 bases and J by 1 base, leaving 12 bases between them. Germline V lookup: CDR1 SGHVS, CDR2 FQNEAQ. As DNA, the CDR3 is TGTGCCAGCAGCTTAGCGATAGGAGATTCGAACACTGAAGCTTTCTTT. It translates to CASSLAIGDSNTEAFF. Filled out from reference TRBV7-8 and TRBJ1-1, the complete variable domain reads GAGVSQSPRYKVAKRGQDVALRCDPISGHVSLFWYQQALGQGPEFLTYFQNEAQLDKSGLPSDRFFAERPEGSVSTLKIQRTQQEDSAVYLCASSLAIGDSNTEAFFGQGTRLTVV.

This CDR3 reads CASSQVIGGGYTF. CDR3 DNA: TGCGCCAGCAGCCAAGTTATAGGGGGAGGCTACACCTTC. The chain has TRBV4-1 and TRBJ1-2, with D maybe TRBD1 (6 bases). CDR3 length: 13 amino acids. V lost 1 base to trimming and J lost 8 bases, with 11 bases between them. Germline V gives CDR1 MGHRA, CDR2 YSYEKL.

The chain employs TRBV4-1 and TRBJ1-2; TRBD1 aligns across 7 bases. CDR3 size: 18 residues. CDR1 and CDR2 (germline): MGHRA, YSYEKL. With 1 base clipped from V and 4 bases from J, the junction kept 15 bases outside the gene matches. Here the CDR3 DNA reads TGCGCCAGCAGCCAAGCACCCACGACAGGGAGTTCCCTCTATGGCTACACCTTC. Translation gives CASSQAPTTGSSLYGYTF.

This chain connects TRBV18 to TRBJ2-5, with 12 bases lining up with TRBD1. The CDR3 runs 15 residues. J gave up 5 bases and V 3 bases, and 4 bases lay outside the gene matches. Germline V gives CDR1 KGHSH, CDR2 LQKENI. This CDR3 reads CASSPGTGGLETQYF. The CDR3 region has the DNA TGTGCCAGCTCACCTGGGACAGGGGGCTTGGAGACCCAGTACTTC.

The gene calls are TRBV6-4 and TRBJ1-2; no clear D gene. Germline CDR1 reads MRHNA; CDR2 reads SNTAGT. Trimming pared 6 bases from V and 4 bases from J, leaving 6 bases between. This CDR3 contains 11 residues. As DNA, the CDR3 is TGTGCCAGCAGGGGCCTCTATGGCTACACCTTC. Amino acids: CASRGLYGYTF.

V and J are TRBV2 and TRBJ2-1; 12 bases agree with TRBD2. The germline V gene encodes CDR1 SNHLY and CDR2 FYNNEI. The CDR3 loop spans 14 amino acids. The J segment lost 7 bases and the V segment lost 5 bases, leaving 3 bases of the junction unmatched. This chain's CDR3 is CASSRLAGVNEQFF. For the CDR3, the DNA is TGTGCCAGCAGTCGACTAGCGGGAGTTAATGAGCAGTTCTTC. The full variable domain, rest sourced from reference TRBV2 and TRBJ2-1, is EPEVTQTPSHQVTQMGQEVILRCVPISNHLYFYWYRQILGQKVEFLVSFYNNEISEKSEIFDDQFSVERPDGSNFTLKIRSTKLEDSAMYFCASSRLAGVNEQFFGPGTRLTVL.